The 2 T cell receptor beta chains presented below share a single source sample, sequenced in a study of T cells in women clearing cervical HPV infection. Generated by immunoSEQ multiplex PCR, the TCRdb table keeps only in-frame clones and is missing some. The sample shows tens of thousands of clones, and 7.5% to 9.5% sits with its ten largest clones. Sequenced material: blood buffy coat. The receptor source for this set is a woman between 18 and 69 years old with a cervical HPV16 infection that either progressed to CIN3+ or cleared (not recorded which).

On this clone: The read ends 3 residues shy of where the CDR3 ends; the end is completed using the germline J gene. The chain carries TRBV6-1 and TRBJ1-2, with TRBD1 identical over 7 bases. This CDR3 is built from 15 residues. CDR1 is MNHNS and CDR2 is SASEGT in the germline V gene. This CDR3 is CASSEVGGQRYDYTF. The part of the CDR3 DNA that was read is TGTGCCAGCAGTGAAGTGGGGGGACAGCGCTACGAC.

The CDR3 reads CAISGQGQETQYF. Incomplete CDR3 DNA: TGTGCCATCAGCGGACAGGGGCAAGAGACC. The chain links TRBV10-3 to TRBJ2-5; 9 nucleotides match TRBD1. The read terminates 3 residues before the CDR3 end, so the remaining end is supplied by the germline J gene. The CDR3 runs to 13 residues. Trimming took 6 bases from V and 2 from J; bases not matched to a gene: 1. Germline lookup yields CDR1 ENHRY and CDR2 SYGVKD.